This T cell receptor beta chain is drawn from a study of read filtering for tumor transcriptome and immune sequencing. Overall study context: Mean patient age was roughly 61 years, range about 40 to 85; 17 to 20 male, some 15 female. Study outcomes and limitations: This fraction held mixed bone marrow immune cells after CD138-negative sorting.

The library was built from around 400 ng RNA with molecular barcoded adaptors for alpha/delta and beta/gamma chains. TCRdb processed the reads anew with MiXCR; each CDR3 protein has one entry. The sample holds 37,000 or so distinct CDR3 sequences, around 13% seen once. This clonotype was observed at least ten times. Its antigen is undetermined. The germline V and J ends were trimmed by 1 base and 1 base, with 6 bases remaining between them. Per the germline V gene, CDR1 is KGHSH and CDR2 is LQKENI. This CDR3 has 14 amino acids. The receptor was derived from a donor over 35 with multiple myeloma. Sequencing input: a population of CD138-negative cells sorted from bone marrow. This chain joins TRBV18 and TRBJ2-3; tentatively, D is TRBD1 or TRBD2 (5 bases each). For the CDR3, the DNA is TGTGCCAGCTCACCACGGGACCGCACAGATACGCAGTATTTT. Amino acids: CASSPRDRTDTQYF.